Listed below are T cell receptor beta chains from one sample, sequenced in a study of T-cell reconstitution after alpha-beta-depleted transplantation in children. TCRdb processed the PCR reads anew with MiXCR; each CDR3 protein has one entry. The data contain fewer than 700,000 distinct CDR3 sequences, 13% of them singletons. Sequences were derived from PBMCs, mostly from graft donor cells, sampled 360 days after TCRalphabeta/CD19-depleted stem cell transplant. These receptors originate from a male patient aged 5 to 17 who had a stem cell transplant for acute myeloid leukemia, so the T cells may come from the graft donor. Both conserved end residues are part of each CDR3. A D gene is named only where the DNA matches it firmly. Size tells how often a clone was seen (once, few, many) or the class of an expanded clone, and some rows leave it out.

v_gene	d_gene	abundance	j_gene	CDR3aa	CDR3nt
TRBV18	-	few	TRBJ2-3	CASSPSGLRTDTQYF	TGTGCCAGCTCACCATCGGGGCTCCGGACAGATACGCAGTATTTT
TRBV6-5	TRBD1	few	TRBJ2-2	CASSYSMTGTTGELFF	TGTGCCAGCAGTTACTCGATGACAGGGACCACCGGGGAGCTGTTTTTT
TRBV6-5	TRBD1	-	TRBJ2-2	CASSYIPGQANTGELFF	TGTGCCAGCAGCTACATCCCCGGACAGGCTAACACCGGGGAGCTGTTTTTT
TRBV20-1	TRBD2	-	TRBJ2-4	CSSPTSLIPWRTKNIQYF	TGCAGTTCACCGACTAGCCTGATACCCTGGAGAACCAAAAACATTCAGTACTTC
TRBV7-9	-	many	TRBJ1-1	CASSFLQKNTEAFF	TGTGCCAGCAGCTTTCTACAGAAGAACACTGAAGCTTTCTTT
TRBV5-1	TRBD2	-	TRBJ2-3	CASSLKTGGLNTQYF	TGCGCCAGCAGCTTGAAAACGGGAGGGCTGAATACGCAGTATTTT
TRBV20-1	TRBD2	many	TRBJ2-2	CSAPSRRGGTGELFF	TGCAGTGCTCCATCACGGCGCGGGGGCACCGGGGAGCTGTTTTTT
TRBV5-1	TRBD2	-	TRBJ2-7	CASSLGTSGIDDEQYF	TGCGCCAGCAGCCTGGGGACTAGCGGGATAGATGACGAGCAGTACTTC
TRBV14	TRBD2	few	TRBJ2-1	CASRFSGAINNEQFF	TGTGCCAGCAGATTTAGCGGGGCTATAAACAATGAGCAGTTCTTC
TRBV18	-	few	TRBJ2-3	CASSPLTDIATDTQYF	TGTGCCAGCTCACCATTAACGGACATCGCCACAGATACGCAGTATTTT
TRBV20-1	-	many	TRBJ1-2	CSAKSGDYGYTF	TGCAGTGCTAAATCAGGGGACTATGGCTACACCTTC